This TCR beta chain was captured in a study of T cell responses to AZD1222 COVID-19 vaccine. Study results and caveats: Vaccination with two AZD1222 doses was followed by a rise in Spike-specific TCR breadth and depth. Baseline testing showed seropositivity in only a handful of AZD1222 recipients. Repertoire samples came only from after the peak T cell response. Nearly half of unique spike-specific TCRs reportedly avoided B.1.351 and B.1.1.7 mutated regions.

The repertoire was sequenced with immunoSEQ multiplex PCR; TCRdb's copy has only in-frame clones and lacks some. The table shows 90,000 to 150,000 clones, with 86% occurring only once. This CDR3 contains 15 residues. V dropped 4 bases and J dropped 5; count of bases not matched to a gene: 6. Germline lookup yields CDR1 MGHRA and CDR2 YSYEKL. This clone was seen once. The antigen is unknown. The TCR sequence derives from an adult who received the AZD1222 COVID-19 vaccine. This rearrangement joins TRBV4-1 to TRBJ1-1; 11 positions agree with TRBD1. Sample: peripheral blood, taken 28 days after the second AZD1222 dose. The CDR3 region is CASSPRDRGDTEAFF. In DNA form, the CDR3 reads TGCGCCAGCAGCCCCCGGGACAGGGGGGATACTGAAGCTTTCTTT.